The clone carrying this T cell receptor beta chain is a singleton in its sample. These data are taken from a study of blood T cell repertoires in COVID-19. In the study overall: Whether acute or convalescent, the COVID-19 samples came from the United States, Italy and Spain. PBMCs, B-cell-depleted T cells, or T cells provided the cDNA or gDNA that made up the material.

This CDR3 spans 14 amino acids. V lost 2 bases and J 10 bases, leaving 13 bases between the germline ends. Germline V gene lookup returns CDR1 SGHNT and CDR2 YYREEE (reference sequence). Sequencing used immunoSEQ multiplex PCR; TCRdb keeps in-frame clones, though not all of them. The profile shows 200,000 to 300,000 clones, roughly 80% of them singletons. J is TRBJ1-6 and V is TRBV5-4, with D possibly TRBD1 on 5 matching bases. The clonotype originates from a woman aged 60-75 years with active or convalescent COVID-19. Sequencing input: peripheral blood. The CDR3 nucleotides are TGTGCCAGCAGCTTTGGCAGGGAGGACTCACCCCTCCACTTT. Protein sequence: CASSFGREDSPLHF.